This T cell receptor beta chain was recovered during a study of beta chain features in type 1 diabetes. Study at large: What patients shared with healthy donors was a similar profile of age, gender and cell yields.

CDR3 length equals 14 residues. After removal of 0 bases from V and 5 bases from J, the junction contained 2 bases not matched to a gene. Germline-derived CDR1 and CDR2 are SGHRS and YFSETQ. Blood was collected once per donor into heparin, averaging around 120 mL. Expressed TCRB transcripts were sequenced, since all the RNA that had been isolated was reverse transcribed. Profiling relied on immunoSEQ multiplex PCR, and the TCRdb table lists in-frame clones only, not all of them. This sample has around 710,000 clones, with around 11% found just once. A remark on this clone: Its antigen is unidentified. Other nucleotide sequences in the sample specify the same CDR3.

Overall study findings and caveats: Patients with Type 1 diabetes showed moderately but significantly shorter TCRB CDR3s in all four CD4+ subsets.

V usage is TRBV5-1 and J usage is TRBJ2-1, with 7 nucleotides matching TRBD1. Input material: naive CD4+ T cells from blood. The sequence derives from a man aged 30 to 45 with type 1 diabetes. The CDR3: CASSLAGTDNEQFF. The CDR3 DNA reads as TGCGCCAGCAGCTTGGCCGGGACAGACAATGAGCAGTTCTTC.